This TCR beta chain was captured in a study of shared clonotypes between healthy human individuals. Measured with immunoSEQ multiplex PCR; TCRdb has only the in-frame clones, and not every one. The sample contains some 2.3 million clones, approximately 93% of which appear only once. Per germline, CDR1 SGHAT and CDR2 FQNNGV. The V and J ends lost 4 bases and 0 bases, in that order; junction bases with no gene match: 3. There are 15 residues in the CDR3. The sample consisted of naive CD4+ T cells from PBMCs. Noted subset: CD45RA+ positively selected. The TCR comes from a man aged 18 to 29 in good health. Some clones in this sample may be carry-over from other donors' samples. J is TRBJ2-1 and V is TRBV11-2; 7 bases line up with TRBD2. CDR3: CASSWSGNSYNEQFF. CDR3 bases: TGTGCCAGCAGCTGGAGCGGGAACTCCTACAATGAGCAGTTCTTC.